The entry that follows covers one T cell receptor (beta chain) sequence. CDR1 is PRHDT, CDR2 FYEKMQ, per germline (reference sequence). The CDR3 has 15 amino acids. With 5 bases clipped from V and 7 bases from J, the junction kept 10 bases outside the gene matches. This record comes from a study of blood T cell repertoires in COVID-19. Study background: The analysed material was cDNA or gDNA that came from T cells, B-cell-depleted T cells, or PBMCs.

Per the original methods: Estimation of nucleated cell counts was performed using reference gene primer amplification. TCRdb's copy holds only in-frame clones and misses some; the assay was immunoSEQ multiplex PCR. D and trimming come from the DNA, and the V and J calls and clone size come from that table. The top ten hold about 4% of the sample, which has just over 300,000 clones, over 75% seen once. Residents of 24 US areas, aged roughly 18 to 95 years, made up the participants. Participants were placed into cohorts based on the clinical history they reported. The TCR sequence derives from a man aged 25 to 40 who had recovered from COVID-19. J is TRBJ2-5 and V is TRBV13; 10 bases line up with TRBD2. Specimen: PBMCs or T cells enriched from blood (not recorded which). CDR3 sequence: CASSPSGREGGTQYF. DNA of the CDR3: TGTGCCAGCAGCCCTAGCGGGAGAGAGGGCGGGACCCAGTACTTC.